The sequence of this T cell receptor (beta chain) was determined in a study of CD8 T cells in ankylosing spondylitis. TCR beta libraries were made by quantitative 5'-RACE with molecular barcodes. TCRdb itself ran the 5' RACE reads through MiXCR, one entry per CDR3 protein. This sample carries more than 150,000 distinct CDR3 sequences, roughly 10% of them seen once, and the ten largest clones take just under 30%. The CDR3 has 16 residues. V was pared by 0 bases and J by 2 bases, with 13 bases between. The V gene's germline CDR1 is MGHRA and CDR2 YSYEKL. Study-wide findings and caveats: Earlier literature documents some of the motif variants in reactive arthritis synovial fluid and blood. A motif in TCR beta, a set of several highly homologous variants, appeared characteristic of ankylosing spondylitis blood.

Note on this clonotype: Its antigen is not identified.

Source material: blood, either unsorted or a sorted T cell fraction (not recorded which). This rearrangement joins TRBV4-1 to TRBJ1-2; possibly TRBD1 for D (5 bases). This clonotype was sampled from a male donor with ankylosing spondylitis or in good health (not recorded which). The CDR3 loop is CASSQEGGGRNYGYTF. DNA for the CDR3: TGCGCCAGCAGCCAAGAGGGCGGGGGGAGGAACTATGGCTACACCTTC.